The present TCR beta chain was sequenced within a study of PD-1 blockade in classical Hodgkin lymphoma. Regarding the study as a whole: By C4D1 there was a significant rise in CD4+ TCR diversity but not in CD8+ TCR diversity. When set against healthy donors, newly diagnosed patients were reported to show lower baseline TCR diversity.

The germline V gene has CDR1 SGHRS and CDR2 YFSETQ. Losses at the gene ends were 0 bases for V and 5 bases for J; bases not matched to a gene: 5. This CDR3 has 15 amino acids. On this clone itself: Antigen specificity is unknown.

TCRdb's table, derived via immunoSEQ multiplex PCR, lists solely in-frame clones and lacks some. The data show 130,000 to 150,000 clones, 78% seen once. All patients relapsed after autologous stem cell transplantation, and brentuximab vedotin exposure varied. The study recorded best responses of complete response, partial response or progressive disease. This sample comprised peripheral blood mononuclear cells (PBMCs), obtained before the second cycle of nivolumab. The chain links TRBV5-1 to TRBJ2-3; TRBD2 agrees at 8 bases. This clonotype was obtained from a human donor with classical Hodgkin lymphoma. The CDR3 DNA reads TGCGCCAGCAGCTTGGACAATAGCGGGGTAGATACGCAGTATTTT. Its protein product is CASSLDNSGVDTQYF.